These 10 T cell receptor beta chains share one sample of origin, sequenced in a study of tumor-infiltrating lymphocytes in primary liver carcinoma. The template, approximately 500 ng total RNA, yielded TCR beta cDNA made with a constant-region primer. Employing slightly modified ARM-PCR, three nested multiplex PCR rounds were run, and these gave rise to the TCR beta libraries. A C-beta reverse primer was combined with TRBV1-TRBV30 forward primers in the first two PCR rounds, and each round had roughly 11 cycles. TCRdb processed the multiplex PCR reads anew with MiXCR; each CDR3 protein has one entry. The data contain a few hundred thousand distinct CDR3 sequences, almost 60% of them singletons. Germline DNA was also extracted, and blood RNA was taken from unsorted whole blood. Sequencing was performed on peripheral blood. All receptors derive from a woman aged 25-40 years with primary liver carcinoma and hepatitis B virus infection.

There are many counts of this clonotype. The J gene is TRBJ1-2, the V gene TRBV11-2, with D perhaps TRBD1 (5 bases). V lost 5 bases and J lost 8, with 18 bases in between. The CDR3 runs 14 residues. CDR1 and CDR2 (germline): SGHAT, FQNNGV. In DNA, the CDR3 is TGTGCCAGCAGCCCCAATCAGGGAAACGGCGGCTACACCTTC. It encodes CASSPNQGNGGYTF.

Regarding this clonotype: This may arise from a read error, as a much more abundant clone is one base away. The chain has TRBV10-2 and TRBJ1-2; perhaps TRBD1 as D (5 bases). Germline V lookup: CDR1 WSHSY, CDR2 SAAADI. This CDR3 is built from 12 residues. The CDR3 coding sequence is TGCGCCAGCAGAAGAGACAGCTATGACTACACCTTC. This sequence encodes CASRRDSYDYTF.

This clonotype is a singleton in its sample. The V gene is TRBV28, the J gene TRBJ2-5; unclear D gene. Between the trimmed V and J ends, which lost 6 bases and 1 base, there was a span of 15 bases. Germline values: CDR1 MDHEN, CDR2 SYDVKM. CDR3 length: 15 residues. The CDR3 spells CASSLPDTSQETQYF. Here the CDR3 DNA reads TGTGCCAGCAGCCTACCCGACACGTCCCAAGAGACCCAGTACTTC.

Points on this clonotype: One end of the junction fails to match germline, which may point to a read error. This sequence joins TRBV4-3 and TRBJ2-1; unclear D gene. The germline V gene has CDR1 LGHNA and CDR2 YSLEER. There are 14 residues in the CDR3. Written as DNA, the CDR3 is TGCGCCGGCAGCCAAAATCAACCCTACAATGAGCAGTTCTTC. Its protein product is CAGSQNQPYNEQFF.

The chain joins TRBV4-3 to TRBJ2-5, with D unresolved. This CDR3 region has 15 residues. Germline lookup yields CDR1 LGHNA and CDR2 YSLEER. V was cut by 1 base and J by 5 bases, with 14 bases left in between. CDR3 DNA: TGCGCCAGCAGCCAAGGATTTAGAGTTCGTGAGACCCAGTACTTC. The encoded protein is CASSQGFRVRETQYF.

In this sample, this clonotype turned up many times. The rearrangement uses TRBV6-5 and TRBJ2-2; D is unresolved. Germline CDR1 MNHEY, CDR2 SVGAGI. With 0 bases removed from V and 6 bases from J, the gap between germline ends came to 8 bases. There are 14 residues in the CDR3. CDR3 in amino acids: CASSYSTLAGELFF. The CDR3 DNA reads TGTGCCAGCAGTTACTCGACCCTGGCCGGGGAGCTGTTTTTT.

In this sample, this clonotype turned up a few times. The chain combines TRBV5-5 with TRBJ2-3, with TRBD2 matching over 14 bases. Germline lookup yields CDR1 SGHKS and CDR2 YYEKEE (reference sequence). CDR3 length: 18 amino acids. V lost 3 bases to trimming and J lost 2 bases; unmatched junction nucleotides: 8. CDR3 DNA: TGTGCCAGCAGCTCGCCGGGACTAGCGGGAGTCTTCACAGATACGCAGTATTTT. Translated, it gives CASSSPGLAGVFTDTQYF.

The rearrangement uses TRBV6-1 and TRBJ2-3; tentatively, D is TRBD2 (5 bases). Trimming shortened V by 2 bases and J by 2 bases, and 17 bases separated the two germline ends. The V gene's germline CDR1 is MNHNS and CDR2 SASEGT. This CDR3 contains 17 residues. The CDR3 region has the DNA TGTGCCAGCAGTGAATTACTCCGGGATACCCTCACAGATACGCAGTATTTT. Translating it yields CASSELLRDTLTDTQYF.

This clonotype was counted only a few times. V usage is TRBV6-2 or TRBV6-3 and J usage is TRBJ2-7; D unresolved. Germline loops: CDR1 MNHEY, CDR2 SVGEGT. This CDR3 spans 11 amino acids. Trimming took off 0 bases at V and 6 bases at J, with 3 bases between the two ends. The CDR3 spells CASSYSAEQYF. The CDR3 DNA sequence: TGTGCCAGCAGTTACTCTGCCGAGCAGTACTTC.

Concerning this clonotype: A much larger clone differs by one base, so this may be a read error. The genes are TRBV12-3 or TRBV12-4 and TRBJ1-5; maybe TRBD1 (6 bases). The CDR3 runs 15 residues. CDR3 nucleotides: TGTGCCAGCAGGCCGACAGGACATAGCAATCAGCCCCGGCATTTT. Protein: CASRPTGHSNQPRHF.